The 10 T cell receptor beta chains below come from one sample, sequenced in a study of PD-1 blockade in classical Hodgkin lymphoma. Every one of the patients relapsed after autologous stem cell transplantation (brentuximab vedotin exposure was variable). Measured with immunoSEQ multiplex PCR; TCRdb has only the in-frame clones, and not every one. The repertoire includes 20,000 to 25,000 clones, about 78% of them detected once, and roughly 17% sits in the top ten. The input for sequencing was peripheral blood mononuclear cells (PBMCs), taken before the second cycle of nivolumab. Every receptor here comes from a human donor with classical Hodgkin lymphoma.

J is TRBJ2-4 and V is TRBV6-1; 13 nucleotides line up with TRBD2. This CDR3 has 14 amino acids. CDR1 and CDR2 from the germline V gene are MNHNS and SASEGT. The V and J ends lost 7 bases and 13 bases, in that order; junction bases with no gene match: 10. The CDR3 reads CASIKSTSGRPQYF. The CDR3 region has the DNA TGTGCCAGCATTAAATCGACTAGCGGGAGGCCCCAGTACTTC.

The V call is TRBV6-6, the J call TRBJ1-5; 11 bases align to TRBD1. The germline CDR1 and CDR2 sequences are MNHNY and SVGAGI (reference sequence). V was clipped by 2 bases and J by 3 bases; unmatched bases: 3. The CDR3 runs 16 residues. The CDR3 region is CASSYRTGGVNQPQHF. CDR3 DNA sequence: TGTGCCAGCAGTTACCGGACAGGGGGCGTCAATCAGCCCCAGCATTTT.

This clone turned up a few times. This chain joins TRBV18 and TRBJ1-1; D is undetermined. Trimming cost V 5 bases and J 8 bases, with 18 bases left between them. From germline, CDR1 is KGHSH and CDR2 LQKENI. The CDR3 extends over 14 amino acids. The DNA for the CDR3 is TGTGCCAGCTCAACAGAGGGTGTCGCGCTAGAAGCTTTCTTT. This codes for CASSTEGVALEAFF. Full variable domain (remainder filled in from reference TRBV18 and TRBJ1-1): NAGVMQNPRHLVRRRGQEARLRCSPMKGHSHVYWYRQLPEEGLKFMVYLQKENIIDESGMPKERFSAEFPKEGPSILRIQQVVRGDSAAYFCASSTEGVALEAFFGQGTRLTVV.

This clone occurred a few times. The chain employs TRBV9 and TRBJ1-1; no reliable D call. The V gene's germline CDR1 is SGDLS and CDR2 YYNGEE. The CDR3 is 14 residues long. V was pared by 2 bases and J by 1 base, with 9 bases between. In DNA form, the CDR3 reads TGTGCCAGCAGCGTGAGCATGACGAACACTGAAGCTTTCTTT. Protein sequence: CASSVSMTNTEAFF.

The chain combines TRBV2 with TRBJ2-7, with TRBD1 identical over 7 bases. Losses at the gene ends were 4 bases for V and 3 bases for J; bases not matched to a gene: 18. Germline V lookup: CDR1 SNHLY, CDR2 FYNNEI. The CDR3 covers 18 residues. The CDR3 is CASSGQGRGWVTVYEQYF. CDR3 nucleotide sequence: TGTGCCAGCAGTGGACAGGGTCGGGGTTGGGTCACGGTCTACGAGCAGTACTTC. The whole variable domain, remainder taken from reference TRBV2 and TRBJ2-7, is EPEVTQTPSHQVTQMGQEVILRCVPISNHLYFYWYRQILGQKVEFLVSFYNNEISEKSEIFDDQFSVERPDGSNFTLKIRSTKLEDSAMYFCASSGQGRGWVTVYEQYFGPGTRLTVT.

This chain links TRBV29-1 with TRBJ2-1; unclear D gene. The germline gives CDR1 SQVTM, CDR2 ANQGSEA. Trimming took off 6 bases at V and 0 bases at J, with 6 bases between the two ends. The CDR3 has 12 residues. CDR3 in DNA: TGCAGCGTGGCCATCTCCTACAATGAGCAGTTCTTC. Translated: CSVAISYNEQFF.

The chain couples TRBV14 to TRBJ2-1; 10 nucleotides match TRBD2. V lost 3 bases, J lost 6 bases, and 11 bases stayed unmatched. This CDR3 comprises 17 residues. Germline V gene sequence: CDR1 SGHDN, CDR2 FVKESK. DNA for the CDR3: TGTGCCAGCAGCCACTTTACGGGGCTAGCGGGAGTCAATGAGCAGTTCTTC. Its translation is CASSHFTGLAGVNEQFF. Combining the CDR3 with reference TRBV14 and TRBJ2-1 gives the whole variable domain EAGVTQFPSHSVIEKGQTVTLRCDPISGHDNLYWYRRVMGKEIKFLLHFVKESKQDESGMPNNRFLAERTGGTYSTLKVQPAELEDSGVYFCASSHFTGLAGVNEQFFGPGTRLTVL.

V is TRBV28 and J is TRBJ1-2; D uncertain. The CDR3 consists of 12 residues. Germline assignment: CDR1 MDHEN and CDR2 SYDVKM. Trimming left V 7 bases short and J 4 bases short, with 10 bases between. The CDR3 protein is CASIQRGYGYTF. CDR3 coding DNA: TGTGCCAGCATCCAACGGGGCTATGGCTACACCTTC.

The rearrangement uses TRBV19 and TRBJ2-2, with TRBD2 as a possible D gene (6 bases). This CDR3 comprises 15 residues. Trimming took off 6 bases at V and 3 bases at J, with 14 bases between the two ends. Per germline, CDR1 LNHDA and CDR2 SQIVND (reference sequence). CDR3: CASSRTGVDTGELFF. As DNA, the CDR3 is TGTGCCAGTAGCCGAACGGGGGTTGACACCGGGGAGCTGTTTTTT.

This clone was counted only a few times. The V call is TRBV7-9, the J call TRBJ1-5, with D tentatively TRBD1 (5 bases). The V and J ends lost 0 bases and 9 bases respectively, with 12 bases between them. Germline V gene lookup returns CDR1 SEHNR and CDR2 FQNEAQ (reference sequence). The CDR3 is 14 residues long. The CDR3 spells CASSLATALWPQHF. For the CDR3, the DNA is TGTGCCAGCAGCTTAGCGACAGCCCTTTGGCCCCAGCATTTT.